The 13 T cell receptor beta chains below come from one sample, sequenced in a study of shared clonotypes between healthy human individuals. The table came from immunoSEQ multiplex PCR; TCRdb's copy has only in-frame clones and leaves some out. This repertoire shows some 2,000,000 clones, roughly 96% found once; its top ten account for 0.1% to 0.15%. Source material: naive CD4+ T cells sorted from blood. The subset denotes: CD45RA+ positively selected. These TCRs come from a man between 18 and 29 years old in good health.

This chain uses TRBV23-1 with TRBJ1-2, with a tentative D call TRBD1 (5 bases). TRBV23-1 is recorded as an ORF, its role being uncertain. There are 11 residues in the CDR3. V was clipped by 9 bases and J by 7 bases, with 12 bases between them. The DNA for the CDR3 is TGCGCCAGTTTTGTCGGGGGTGGCTACACCTTC. Residues: CASFVGGGYTF.

The chain has TRBV4-3 and TRBJ1-2; no reliable D call. The V end lost 0 bases, the J end lost 5 bases, and 13 bases lay between the germline ends. Germline V gene data show CDR1 as LGHNA and CDR2 as YSLEER. The CDR3 runs 15 residues. The CDR3 sequence is CASSQDFLARYGYTF. DNA for the CDR3: TGCGCCAGCAGCCAAGATTTCCTGGCTAGGTATGGCTACACCTTC.

The rearrangement uses TRBV5-6 and TRBJ2-2; 8 bases fit TRBD1. This CDR3 has 16 residues. Germline assignment: CDR1 SGHDT and CDR2 YYEEEE. Trimming cost V 0 bases and J 4 bases; bases outside gene matches: 5. CDR3: CASSLARGHGTGELFF. The CDR3 bases are TGTGCCAGCAGCTTGGCCAGGGGGCACGGCACCGGGGAGCTGTTTTTT.

This chain connects TRBV19 to TRBJ2-2; TRBD1 is a possible D gene (6 bases). The CDR3 consists of 13 residues. From germline, CDR1 is LNHDA and CDR2 SQIVND (reference sequence). Trimming took 6 bases from V and 4 from J, leaving 9 bases between them. For the CDR3, the DNA is TGTGCCAGTAGCCAGGGGCTCACCGGGGAGCTGTTTTTT. It translates to CASSQGLTGELFF.

V and J are TRBV2 and TRBJ2-2; D perhaps matches TRBD1 (6 bases). Germline CDR1 reads SNHLY; CDR2 reads FYNNEI. The CDR3 extends over 14 amino acids. Between the trimmed V and J ends, which lost 4 bases and 6 bases, there was a span of 12 bases. The CDR3 is CASSVLRGAGELFF. DNA for the CDR3: TGTGCCAGCAGTGTGCTCAGGGGTGCCGGGGAGCTGTTTTTT.

The chain couples TRBV28 to TRBJ1-3, with a weak D call TRBD1 (5 bases). The CDR3 length is 17 residues. CDR1 is MDHEN, CDR2 SYDVKM, per germline. V was trimmed by 2 bases and J by 0 bases, leaving 14 bases between them. The CDR3 DNA reads as TGTGCCAGCAGTTTAGGGGGGGGACGCTTCTCTGGAAACACCATATATTTT. This encodes CASSLGGGRFSGNTIYF.

The rearrangement uses TRBV21-1 and TRBJ2-3; the DNA was not compared with TRBD1, the D call given in the table. TRBV21-1 represents a pseudogene. CDR3 length: 12 amino acids. This CDR3 reads CASRAGTDTQYF. CDR3 coding DNA: TGTGCCAGCAGGGCAGGGACAGATACGCAGTATTTT.

The CDR3 is CSSRGGRGTEAFF. DNA of the CDR3: TGCAGCTCCCGAGGAGGGAGAGGCACTGAAGCTTTCTTT. The chain links TRBV29-1 to TRBJ1-1; no definite D call. V was pared by 8 bases and J by 4 bases, with 17 bases between. CDR1 SQVTM and CDR2 ANQGSEA come from the germline V gene. The CDR3 consists of 13 residues.

In nucleotides, the CDR3 is TGTGCCAGCAGTTTATACGGGTTTGTCAATCAGCCCCAGCATTTT. Its protein product is CASSLYGFVNQPQHF. The chain combines TRBV27 with TRBJ1-5; D call uncertain. Germline loops: CDR1 MNHEY, CDR2 SMNVEV (reference sequence). CDR3 length: 15 amino acids. Trimming removed 1 base from V and 3 bases from J, with 10 bases in between.

This CDR3 reads CASIKRDVLAVQETQYF. CDR3 DNA sequence: TGTGCCAGCATTAAAAGAGATGTCCTGGCGGTCCAAGAGACCCAGTACTTC. V and J are TRBV6-4 and TRBJ2-5; D unresolved. From germline, CDR1 is MRHNA and CDR2 SNTAGT. The CDR3 sequence is 17 residues long. Trimming pared 7 bases from V and 1 base from J, leaving 22 bases between.

The V call is TRBV18, the J call TRBJ2-3; no reliable D call. The germline V gene has CDR1 KGHSH and CDR2 LQKENI. V shed 0 bases and J shed 2 bases, with 9 bases lying between them. This CDR3 has 15 residues. This CDR3 is CASSPPGRPTDTQYF. CDR3 nucleotides: TGTGCCAGCTCACCACCGGGTAGACCCACAGATACGCAGTATTTT.

The genes are TRBV28 and TRBJ1-2; D not resolved. Germline-derived CDR1 and CDR2 are MDHEN and SYDVKM. Between the trimmed V and J ends, which lost 2 bases and 8 bases, there was a span of 12 bases. The CDR3 is 13 residues long. CDR3 region: CASSLNDARGYTF. In DNA form, the CDR3 reads TGTGCCAGCAGTTTAAACGACGCCAGGGGCTACACCTTC.

V usage is TRBV29-1 and J usage is TRBJ2-3; D uncertain. The CDR3 covers 11 residues. Between the trimmed V and J ends, which lost 6 bases and 3 bases, there was a span of 7 bases. Germline lookup yields CDR1 SQVTM and CDR2 ANQGSEA. The DNA for the CDR3 is TGCAGCGTCGGTCTGACAGATACGCAGTATTTT. Its translation is CSVGLTDTQYF.